The T cell receptor beta chain described here comes from a study of identical twins. Of note for this clonotype: Its antigen is unknown.

TCRdb re-called the 5' RACE reads with MiXCR, one entry per CDR3 protein. The sample holds fewer than 500,000 distinct CDR3 sequences; around 24% are singletons and the top ten take 2.9%. General study findings and limits: Possibly, invariant MAIT and iNKT cells partly confounded zero-insertion analyses.

V dropped 7 bases and J dropped 2 bases, with 9 bases sitting between them. The CDR3 covers 13 residues. From germline, CDR1 is MNHEY and CDR2 SMNVEV (reference sequence). This sample was also put to use in a study of T cells expressing NK-cell markers. This second study says: Seropositivity for HCMV was found in seven of the eight sequenced donors, with one seronegative. About six donors showed dominant NKG2C+ clonotypes comprising about 1.0-7.5% of their CD8+ T cells.

This clonotype was obtained from a woman aged 18-29 years in good health. The specimen sequenced was CD4+ T cells sorted from blood. The V gene is TRBV27, the J gene TRBJ2-1; possible D gene TRBD2, 6 bases. The CDR3 DNA is TGTGCCAGCACGGAGGGAACCTACAATGAGCAGTTCTTC. Its translation is CASTEGTYNEQFF.